This TCR beta chain was sequenced for a study of T cell responses to AZD1222 COVID-19 vaccine. The study, taken as a whole, reports: Spike-wide vaccine-associated CD4 TCRs dominated at 160-218 and 743-854.

Concerning this clone itself: The antigen remains undetermined.

Sequenced by immunoSEQ multiplex PCR; TCRdb stores in-frame clones only, minus some. The top ten hold roughly 6.5% of the sample, which has more than 150,000 clones, just under 90% seen once. J gave up 8 bases and V 5 bases, and 10 bases lay outside the gene matches. The CDR3 length is 15 residues. Germline V CDR1 and CDR2: SGHTA, FQGNSA. The sequencing here drew on peripheral blood, taken on day 0 of AZD1222 vaccination. The source of this sequence is an adult in good health. The chain carries TRBV7-2 and TRBJ2-3; 10 bases map to TRBD1. DNA for the CDR3: TGTGCCAGCAGCCACCGGGACAGGGGAGTGGGTACGCAGTATTTT. This gives the protein CASSHRDRGVGTQYF. Full variable domain (rest looked up from reference TRBV7-2 and TRBJ2-3): GAGVSQSPSNKVTEKGKDVELRCDPISGHTALYWYRQSLGQGLEFLIYFQGNSAPDKSGLPSDRFSAERTGGSVSTLTIQRTQQEDSAVYLCASSHRDRGVGTQYFGPGTRLTVL.